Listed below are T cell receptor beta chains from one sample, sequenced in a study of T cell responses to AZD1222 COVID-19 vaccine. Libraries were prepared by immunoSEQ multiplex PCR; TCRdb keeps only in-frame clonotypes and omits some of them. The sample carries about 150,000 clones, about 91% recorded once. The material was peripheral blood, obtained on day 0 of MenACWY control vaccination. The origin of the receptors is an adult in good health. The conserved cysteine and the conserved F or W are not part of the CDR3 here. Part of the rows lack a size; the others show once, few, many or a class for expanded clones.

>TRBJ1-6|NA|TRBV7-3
ASSLGLTGSSPLH
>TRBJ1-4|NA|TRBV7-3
ASSLGPNEKLF
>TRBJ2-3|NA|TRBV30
AWTITHADTQY
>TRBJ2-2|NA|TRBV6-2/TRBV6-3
ASSYLQGPAGELF
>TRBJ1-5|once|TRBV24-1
ATSDGGGGGNQPQH
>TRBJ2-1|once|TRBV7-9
ASISGATNEQF
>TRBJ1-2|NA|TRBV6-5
ANSLMTQGPGGYT
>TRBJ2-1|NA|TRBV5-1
ASSADSIYNEQF
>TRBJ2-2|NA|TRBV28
ASSFSSGRRGTGELF
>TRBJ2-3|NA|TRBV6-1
ASSEGFGSADTQY
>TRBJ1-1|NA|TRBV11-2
ASSLAATGTEAF
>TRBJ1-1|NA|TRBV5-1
ASSFLSLPDTEAF
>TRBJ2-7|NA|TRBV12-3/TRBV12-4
ASRDRGYEQY
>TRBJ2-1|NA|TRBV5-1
ASSFVDRAKKEF
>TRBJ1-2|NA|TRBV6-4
ASSPDRTGGYT
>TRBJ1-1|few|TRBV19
ATNYPDRPNTEAF
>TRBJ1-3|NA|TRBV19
ASTRGGRNTIY
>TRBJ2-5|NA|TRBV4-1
ASSPSGEETQY
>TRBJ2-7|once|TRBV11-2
ASSLRGASYEQY
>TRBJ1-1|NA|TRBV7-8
ASSRRDRATNTEAF
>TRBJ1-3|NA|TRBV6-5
ASSYRGLGPGNTIY
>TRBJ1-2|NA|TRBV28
ASKRDSLNYGYT
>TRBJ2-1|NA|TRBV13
ASSFDDEQF
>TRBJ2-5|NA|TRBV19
ASKRTDLQETQY
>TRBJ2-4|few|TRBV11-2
ATKLTSGSNIQY
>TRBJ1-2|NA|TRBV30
AWSARGRAGYT
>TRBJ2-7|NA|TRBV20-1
SASSVAGAITYEQY
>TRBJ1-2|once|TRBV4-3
ASSQESRGYGYT
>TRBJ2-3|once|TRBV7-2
ASSLPATDTQY
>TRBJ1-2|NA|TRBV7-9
ASSLKQGVGYT
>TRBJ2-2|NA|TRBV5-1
ASSSTEKMNTGELF
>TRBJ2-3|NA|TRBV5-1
ASSSTRSTDTQY
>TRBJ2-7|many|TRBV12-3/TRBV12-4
ASSDREDEQY
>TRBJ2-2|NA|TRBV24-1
ATCNSGQNTGELF
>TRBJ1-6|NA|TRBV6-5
ASGTYNSPLH
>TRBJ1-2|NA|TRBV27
ASSGYGQARHGYT
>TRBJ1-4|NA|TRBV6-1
ASSDPVFRGEKLF
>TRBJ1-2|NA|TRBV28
ASRPPRGGGYT
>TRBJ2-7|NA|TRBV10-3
AITPGRGRAWEEQY
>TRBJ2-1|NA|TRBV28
ASSPRRPAYNEQF
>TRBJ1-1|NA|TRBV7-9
ASSSREGADTEAF
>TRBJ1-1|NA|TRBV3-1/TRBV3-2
ASSQGAANTEAF
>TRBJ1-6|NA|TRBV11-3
ASRSPGQGGYSPLH
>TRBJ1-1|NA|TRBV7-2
ASSLRFRTEAF
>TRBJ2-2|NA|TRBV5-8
ASSHPGGGYTGELF
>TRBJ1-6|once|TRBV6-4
ASSDGEENSPLH
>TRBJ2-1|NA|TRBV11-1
ASSLGGDLYEQF
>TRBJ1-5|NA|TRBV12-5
ASGAGTGGHQPQH
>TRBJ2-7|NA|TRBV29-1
SVRISYEQY
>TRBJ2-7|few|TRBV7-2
ASRPDSGWQY
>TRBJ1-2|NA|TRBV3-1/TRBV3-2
ASSLECREGFYGYT
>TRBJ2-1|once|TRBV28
ASMRGGSYNEQF
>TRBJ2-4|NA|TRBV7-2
ASSLEPGAERD